This T cell receptor (beta chain) was identified during a study of CD8 T cells in ankylosing spondylitis listed by TCRdb under 2017. Context from the whole study: The study set out to find disease-linked TCR variants by profiling T cell receptor beta repertoires in ankylosing spondylitis patients and healthy donors. The full study cohort was made up of about 25 ankylosing spondylitis patients and about a hundred healthy donors. Samples of peripheral blood were taken, and for ankylosing spondylitis patients, synovial fluid was collected as well.

The CDR3 goes from the cysteine to the phenylalanine over 13 residues. Here the CDR3 DNA is all that survives: 39 bases in frame from base 1. V is clipped by 4 bases and J by 3 bases, and the sequence between their germline boundaries is 10 bases long. Via the germline V gene, CDR1 is LGHNA and CDR2 YSLEER. Sequencing took place on an Illumina HiSeq 2500. Quantitative 5'-RACE with molecular barcodes was used to prepare TCR beta libraries. The study's own analysis went as follows. Disease-linked TCR variants were identified with a new computational method built on a probabilistic model of VDJ rearrangement. TCRdb handled the public reads itself, with Q25 trimming in fastp and clone calling in MiXCR, and kept productive beta chains. When rows share a CDR3 protein, they turn into one entry using the most common DNA and genes. Here the V and J calls rest on TCRdb's processing, not on the authors' analysis. The sample includes about 240,000 distinct CDR3 sequences, with around 7.8% observed a single time. The ten most abundant clones make up 6.8% of the sample.

General findings and caveats noted by the study authors: In peripheral blood, the disease-linked clones were found at relatively low frequencies and had a CD8+ phenotype. Some TCR beta motif variants had previously been reported in synovial fluid and blood of reactive arthritis patients, which suggested common disease-initiation mechanisms. Blood from ankylosing spondylitis patients appeared to be characterized by a TCR beta motif composed of under 10 highly homologous amino acid variants. According to the report, matched synovial fluid samples from ankylosing spondylitis patients were significantly enriched for the disease-linked clones.

The sample holds many counts of this clonotype. Its antigen has not been determined. No much larger clone exists at a distance of one base, and base qualities are not known. Sequencing used blood, either unsorted or a sorted T cell fraction (not recorded which). This clonotype originated in a male donor with ankylosing spondylitis or in good health (not recorded which). Recombination connected TRBV4-3 to TRBJ2-7, and possibly TRBD2, on 6 matching bases. The sequenced DNA is TGCGCCAGCAGCCCAGGGAGGAACTACGAGCAGTACTTC. The resulting protein is CASSPGRNYEQYF.